These T cell receptor beta chains were read from a single sample in a study of blood T cell repertoires in COVID-19. Produced via immunoSEQ multiplex PCR; TCRdb's table is partial and in-frame only. The sample lists about 150,000 clones; around 87% were seen once. Sequencing was done on a sample of peripheral blood. The receptors shown here come from a man aged 60-69 years with COVID-19, enrolled during active disease. Each CDR3 is given with its conserved first and last residue. The D gene is left open where the match is weak.

>TRBV6-6|TRBJ1-6|NA
CASTSTGYNSPLHF
>TRBV4-3|TRBJ2-1|TRBD2
CASSQDTGLAGMNEQFF
>TRBV3-1/TRBV3-2|TRBJ2-1|TRBD2
CASSQDPKLAGGSYNEQFF
>TRBV6-6|TRBJ2-5|NA
CATFGGWETQYF
>TRBV5-8|TRBJ1-5|NA
CASSLETGSSNQPQHF
>TRBV5-5|TRBJ1-1|TRBD1
CASSPGQGGWNTEAFF
>TRBV2|TRBJ1-6|NA
CASNRPNSPLHF
>TRBV27|TRBJ2-7|TRBD1
CASSLRDSYEQYF
>TRBV20-1|TRBJ2-7|NA
CSASRVQGGEQYF
>TRBV28|TRBJ2-7|TRBD1
CASSSSDRGGKQYF
>TRBV6-6|TRBJ1-6|NA
CASSYSRTDSPLHF
>TRBV28|TRBJ1-6|NA
CASRSDSPLHF
>TRBV27|TRBJ1-2|TRBD1
CASSFRQGRGYTF
>TRBV5-6|TRBJ2-7|TRBD1
CASSLRTGSMPYEQYF
>TRBV3-1/TRBV3-2|TRBJ2-7|NA
CASSQDEERAGGTYEQYF
>TRBV27|TRBJ1-2|NA
CASSLSQFYGYTF
>TRBV6-5|TRBJ1-1|NA
CASRGGGRYTEAFF
>TRBV12-3/TRBV12-4|TRBJ1-2|NA
CASSLAGNYGYTF
>TRBV28|TRBJ2-2|TRBD2
CATLPSSGRIFGGELFF
>TRBV4-2|TRBJ2-3|NA
CASSQVTSSTDTQYF
>TRBV5-1|TRBJ1-1|TRBD1
CASSLGQGIYVNTEAFF
>TRBV4-3|TRBJ1-1|NA
CASSPSGGRNTEAFF
>TRBV13|TRBJ2-3|TRBD2
CASSIRSGRPADTQYF
>TRBV7-2|TRBJ2-2|NA
CASSPRVIANTGELFF
>TRBV28|TRBJ2-7|NA
CASSLGGLSYEQYF
>TRBV4-2|TRBJ1-5|TRBD1
CASSRTGTGGYQPQHF